This T cell receptor (beta chain) was recovered during a study of CD8 T cells in ankylosing spondylitis. Note on this clonotype: No antigen is known for it.

Findings and limits, study-wide: CD8+ disease-linked clones were present at relatively low frequencies in blood.

Germline V gene sequence: CDR1 SGDLS, CDR2 YYNGEE. CDR3 length equals 17 residues. V lost 4 bases and J 4 bases, leaving 20 bases between the germline ends. Generation of TCR beta libraries employed quantitative 5'-RACE incorporating molecular barcodes. One entry per CDR3 protein, called by TCRdb with MiXCR from the 5' RACE reads. The sample yields roughly 30,000 distinct CDR3 sequences, around 5.2% seen once. The chain has TRBV9 and TRBJ2-2; D perhaps matches TRBD2 (5 bases). The receptor comes from a female donor with ankylosing spondylitis or in good health (not recorded which). What was sequenced was blood, either unsorted or a sorted T cell fraction (not recorded which). CDR3 DNA: TGTGCCAGCAGCCACCCCCGATGGGAGTCGGGCACCGGGGAGCTGTTTTTT. Its translation: CASSHPRWESGTGELFF.